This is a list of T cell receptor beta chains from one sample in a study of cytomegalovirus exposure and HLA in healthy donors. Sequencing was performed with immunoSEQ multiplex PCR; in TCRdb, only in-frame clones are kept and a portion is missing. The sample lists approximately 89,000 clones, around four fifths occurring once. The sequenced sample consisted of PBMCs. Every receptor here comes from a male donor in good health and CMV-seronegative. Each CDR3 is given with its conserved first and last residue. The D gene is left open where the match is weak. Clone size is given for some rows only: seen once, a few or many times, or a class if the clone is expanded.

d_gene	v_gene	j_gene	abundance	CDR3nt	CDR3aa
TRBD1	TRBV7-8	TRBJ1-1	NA	TGTGCCAGCAGCTTAGCGCTGGGGACAGGTGGCGGGGAAGCTTTCTTT	CASSLALGTGGGEAFF
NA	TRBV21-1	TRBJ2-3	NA	TGTGCCAGCAGCAGACGACCCTCGGTGGGGGGGACAGATACGCAGTATTTT	CASSRRPSVGGTDTQYF
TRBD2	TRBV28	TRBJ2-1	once	TGTGCCAGCAGTACCACAGGGACTAGCGGCTACAATGAGCAGTTCTTC	CASSTTGTSGYNEQFF
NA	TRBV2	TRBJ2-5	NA	TGTGCCAGCAGTTCCGACAGGCAAGAGACCCAGTACTTC	CASSSDRQETQYF
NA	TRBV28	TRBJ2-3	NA	TGTGCCAGCAGCCATGGGTTCGCGGGGCTGAGCACAGATACGCAGTATTTT	CASSHGFAGLSTDTQYF
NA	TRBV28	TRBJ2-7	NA	TGTGCCAGCAGTCCGGCCAGGGAGCAGTACTTC	CASSPAREQYF
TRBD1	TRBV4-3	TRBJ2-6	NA	TGCGCCAGCAGCCAAGACTCAGGGGGACCTACTGGGGCCAACGTCCTGACTTTC	CASSQDSGGPTGANVLTF
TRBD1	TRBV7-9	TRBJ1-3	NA	TGTGCCAGCGGGCCGACCACAGGGGCTGGAAACACCATATATTTT	CASGPTTGAGNTIYF
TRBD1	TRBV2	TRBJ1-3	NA	TGTGCCAGCAGTTGGGACAGGACAGTCAGCTCTGGAAACACCATATATTTT	CASSWDRTVSSGNTIYF
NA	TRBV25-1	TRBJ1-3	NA	TGTGCCAGCAGCGGCGCCCTGGGGAGTGTAAACACCATATATTTT	CASSGALGSVNTIYF
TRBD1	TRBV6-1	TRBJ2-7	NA	TGTGCCAGCAGTGAAGCCGACAGGGGGGCAAGGCTGTACTTC	CASSEADRGARLYF
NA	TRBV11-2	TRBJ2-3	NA	TGTGCCAGCAGCCGACACACAGGGTCCACAGATACGCAGTATTTT	CASSRHTGSTDTQYF
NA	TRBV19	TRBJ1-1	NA	TGTGCCAGTAGTACCCTCTACAGGGATGAAGCTTTCTTT	CASSTLYRDEAFF
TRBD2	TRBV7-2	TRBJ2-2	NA	TGTGCCAGCAGCTTAGCAGGGAGGGTAACCGGGGAGCTGTTTTTT	CASSLAGRVTGELFF
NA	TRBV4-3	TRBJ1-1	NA	TGCGCCAGCAGCCAAGAATCCTATAACACTGAAGCTTTCTTT	CASSQESYNTEAFF
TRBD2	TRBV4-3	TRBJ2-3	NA	TGCGCCAGCAGCCAGGGGGGACTAGCGGGAAACGGGGGCGGGACAGATACGCAGTATTTT	CASSQGGLAGNGGGTDTQYF
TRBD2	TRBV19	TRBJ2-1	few	TGTGCCAGTAGTATTCAATCAAGACTAGCGGGGGCTAATGAGCAGTTCTTC	CASSIQSRLAGANEQFF
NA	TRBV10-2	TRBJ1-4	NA	TGCGCCAGCAGTGAGGAGGATTATGGTAATGAAAAACTGTTTTTT	CASSEEDYGNEKLFF
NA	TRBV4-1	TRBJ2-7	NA	TGCGCCAGCAGCCAAGAGGGAGGTCTTCGATCCGAGCAGTACTTC	CASSQEGGLRSEQYF
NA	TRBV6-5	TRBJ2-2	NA	TGTGCCAGCAGTGAAATGGGGGGCACCGGGGAGCTGTTTTTT	CASSEMGGTGELFF
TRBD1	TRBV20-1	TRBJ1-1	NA	TGCAGTGCCACAGGGGAAACTGAAGCTTTCTTT	CSATGETEAFF
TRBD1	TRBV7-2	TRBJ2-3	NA	TGTGCCAGCAGCTCAGGGGGTTTTACAGATACGCAGTATTTT	CASSSGGFTDTQYF
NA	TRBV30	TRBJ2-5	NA	TGTGCCTGTTATAGCGGAGTACAAGAGACCCAGTACTTC	CACYSGVQETQYF
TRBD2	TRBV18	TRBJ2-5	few	TGTGCCAGCTCACCAAGCGGGGGGGCAATAGAGACCCAGTACTTC	CASSPSGGAIETQYF
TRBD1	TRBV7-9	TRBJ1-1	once	TGTGCCACCCTAGGGACAGGGGATTTGACTGAAGCTTTCTTT	CATLGTGDLTEAFF
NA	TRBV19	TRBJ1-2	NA	TGTGCCAGTAGTCGTGACAGGAACTATGGCTACACCTTC	CASSRDRNYGYTF
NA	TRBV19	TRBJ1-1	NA	TGTGCCAGTAGTATAGGGGGACTCCGGAACACTGAAGCTTTCTTT	CASSIGGLRNTEAFF